Below are 5 T cell receptor beta chains sequenced from a single sample in a study of shared clonotypes between healthy human individuals. Some clones are missing from TCRdb's copy, which holds only in-frame ones; the method was immunoSEQ multiplex PCR. The sample yields around 600,000 clones, 90% to 95% seen once. Only CD45RO-negative cells positively selected for CCR7 counted as naive CD8 cells, so terminally differentiated effector memory CD45RA+ cells were excluded. The sample consisted of naive CD8+ T cells sorted from blood. The receptors originated from a woman aged 25 to 39 in good health.

The CDR3 sequence is CASSLTGATDTQYF. The CDR3 coding sequence is TGTGCCAGCAGTCTGACAGGGGCGACAGATACGCAGTATTTT. This sequence joins TRBV27 and TRBJ2-3; 8 bases fit TRBD1. CDR1 MNHEY and CDR2 SMNVEV come from the germline V gene (reference sequence). Trimming cost V 5 bases and J 3 bases; bases outside gene matches: 4. The CDR3 is 14 residues long.

J is TRBJ2-7 and V is TRBV29-1; TRBD2 aligns across 7 bases. The CDR3 loop spans 14 amino acids. Germline loops: CDR1 SQVTM, CDR2 ANQGSEA. V shed 3 bases, J shed 1 base, and the junction held 6 bases outside the gene matches. The CDR3 here is CSVEARERSYEQYF. The CDR3 DNA reads as TGCAGCGTTGAGGCGCGGGAGCGGTCCTACGAGCAGTACTTC.

This rearrangement joins TRBV7-9 to TRBJ2-3; TRBD1 agrees at 9 bases. The CDR3 consists of 15 residues. The germline V gene encodes CDR1 SEHNR and CDR2 FQNEAQ (reference sequence). The trim removed 6 bases at V and 1 base at J, leaving 5 bases unmatched. The CDR3 here is CASRPRDRGTDTQYF. The CDR3 DNA reads TGTGCCAGCAGACCCCGGGACAGGGGCACAGATACGCAGTATTTT.

The V and J genes are TRBV4-2 and TRBJ2-2, with D perhaps TRBD2 (5 bases). The CDR3 covers 16 residues. The ends were cut back, 5 bases at V and 0 bases at J, with 13 bases in the middle. Germline lookup yields CDR1 LGHNA and CDR2 YNFKEQ. CDR3 amino acids: CASSDLRASNTGELFF. The CDR3, as DNA: TGTGCCAGCAGCGATTTGAGGGCCTCGAACACCGGGGAGCTGTTTTTT.

This chain uses TRBV7-9 with TRBJ2-2; a possible D gene is TRBD2 (6 bases). In germline, CDR1 is SEHNR, CDR2 FQNEAQ (reference sequence). CDR3 length: 19 amino acids. Trimming pared 2 bases from V and 4 bases from J, leaving 23 bases between. The DNA for the CDR3 is TGTGCCAGCAGCTTAAACCCCCCTCGGGAGAAGGGGTCCACCGGGGAGCTGTTTTTT. Translating gives CASSLNPPREKGSTGELFF.